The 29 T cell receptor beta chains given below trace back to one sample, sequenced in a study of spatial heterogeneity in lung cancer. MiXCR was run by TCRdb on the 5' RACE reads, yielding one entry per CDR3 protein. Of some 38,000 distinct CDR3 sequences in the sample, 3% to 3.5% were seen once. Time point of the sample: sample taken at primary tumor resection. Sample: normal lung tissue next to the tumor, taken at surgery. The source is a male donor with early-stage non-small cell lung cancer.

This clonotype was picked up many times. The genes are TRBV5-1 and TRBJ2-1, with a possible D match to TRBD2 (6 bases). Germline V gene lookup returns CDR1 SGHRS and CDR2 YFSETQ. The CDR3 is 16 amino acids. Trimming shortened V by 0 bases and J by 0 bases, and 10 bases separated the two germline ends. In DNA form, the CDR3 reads TGCGCCAGCAGCTTGGCCCCGACTAGCTCCTACAATGAGCAGTTCTTC. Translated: CASSLAPTSSYNEQFF. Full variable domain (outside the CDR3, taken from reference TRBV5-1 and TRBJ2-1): KAGVTQTPRYLIKTRGQQVTLSCSPISGHRSVSWYQQTPGQGLQFLFEYFSETQRNKGNFPGRFSGRQFSNSRSEMNVSTLELGDSALYLCASSLAPTSSYNEQFFGPGTRLTVL.

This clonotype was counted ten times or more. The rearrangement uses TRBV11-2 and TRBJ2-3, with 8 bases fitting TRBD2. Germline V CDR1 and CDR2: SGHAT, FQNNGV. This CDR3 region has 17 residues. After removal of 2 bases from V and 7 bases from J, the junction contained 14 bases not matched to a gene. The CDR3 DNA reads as TGTGCCAGCAGCTTATCGTACCGAGCGGGAGTGGGGAATACGCAGTATTTT. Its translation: CASSLSYRAGVGNTQYF.

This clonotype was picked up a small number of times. CDR3 region: CASSHLSGGYSYEQYF. In nucleotides, the CDR3 is TGTGCCAGCAGCCATCTAAGCGGGGGGTACTCCTACGAGCAGTACTTC. The rearrangement uses TRBV14 and TRBJ2-7, with 9 bases fitting TRBD2. The V gene's germline CDR1 is SGHDN and CDR2 FVKESK. CDR3 length: 16 amino acids. The V gene end was trimmed by 3 bases and the J gene end by 0 bases; junction bases not matched to a gene: 6. Combining the CDR3 with reference TRBV14 and TRBJ2-7 gives the whole variable domain EAGVTQFPSHSVIEKGQTVTLRCDPISGHDNLYWYRRVMGKEIKFLLHFVKESKQDESGMPNNRFLAERTGGTYSTLKVQPAELEDSGVYFCASSHLSGGYSYEQYFGPGTRLTVT.

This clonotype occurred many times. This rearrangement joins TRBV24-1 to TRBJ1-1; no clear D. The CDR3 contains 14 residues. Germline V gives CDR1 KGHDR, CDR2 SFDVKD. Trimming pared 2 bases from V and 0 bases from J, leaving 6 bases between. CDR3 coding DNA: TGTGCCACCAGTGATTACCCTGTGAACACTGAAGCTTTCTTT. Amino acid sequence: CATSDYPVNTEAFF.

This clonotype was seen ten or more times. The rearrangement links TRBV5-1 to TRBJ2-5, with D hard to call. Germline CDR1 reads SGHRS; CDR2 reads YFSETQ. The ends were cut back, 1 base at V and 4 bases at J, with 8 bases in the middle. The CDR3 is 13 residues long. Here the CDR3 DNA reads TGCGCCAGCAGCTTGAGGGTCTCAGAGACCCAGTACTTC. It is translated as CASSLRVSETQYF.

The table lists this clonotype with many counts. CDR3 loop: CASSLQRGQRETQYF. The DNA for the CDR3 is TGTGCCAGCAGCTTGCAGCGGGGACAGAGGGAGACCCAGTACTTC. V is TRBV7-3 and J is TRBJ2-5; D is tentatively TRBD1 or TRBD2 (7 bases each). The CDR3 has 15 residues. In germline, CDR1 is SGHTA, CDR2 FQGTGA. The V end lost 3 bases, the J end lost 5 bases, and 16 bases lay between the germline ends.

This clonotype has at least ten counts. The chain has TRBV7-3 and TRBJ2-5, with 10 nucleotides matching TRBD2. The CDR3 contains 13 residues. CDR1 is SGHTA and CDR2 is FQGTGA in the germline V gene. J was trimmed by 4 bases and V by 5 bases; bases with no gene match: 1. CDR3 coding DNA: TGTGCCAGCAGCCGGACTAGCGGAGAGACCCAGTACTTC. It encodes CASSRTSGETQYF.

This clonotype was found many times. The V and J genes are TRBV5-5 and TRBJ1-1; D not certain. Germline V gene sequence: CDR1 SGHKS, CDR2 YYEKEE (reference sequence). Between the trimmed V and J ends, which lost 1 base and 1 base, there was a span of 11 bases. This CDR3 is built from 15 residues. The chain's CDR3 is CASSLTQAGNTEAFF. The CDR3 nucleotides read TGTGCCAGCAGCTTGACCCAAGCCGGGAACACTGAAGCTTTCTTT.

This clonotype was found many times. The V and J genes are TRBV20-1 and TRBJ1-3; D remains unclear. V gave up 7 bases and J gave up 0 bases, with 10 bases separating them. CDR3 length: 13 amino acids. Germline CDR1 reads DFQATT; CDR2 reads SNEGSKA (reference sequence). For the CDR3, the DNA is TGCAGTGTTCAGGACCCCTCTGGAAACACCATATATTTT. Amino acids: CSVQDPSGNTIYF.

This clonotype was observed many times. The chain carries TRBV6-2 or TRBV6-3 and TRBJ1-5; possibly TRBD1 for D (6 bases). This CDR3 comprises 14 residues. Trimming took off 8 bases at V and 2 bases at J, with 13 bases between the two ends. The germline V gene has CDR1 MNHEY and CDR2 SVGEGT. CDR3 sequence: CASEIPGGNQPQHF. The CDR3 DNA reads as TGTGCCAGCGAGATCCCAGGGGGCAATCAGCCCCAGCATTTT.

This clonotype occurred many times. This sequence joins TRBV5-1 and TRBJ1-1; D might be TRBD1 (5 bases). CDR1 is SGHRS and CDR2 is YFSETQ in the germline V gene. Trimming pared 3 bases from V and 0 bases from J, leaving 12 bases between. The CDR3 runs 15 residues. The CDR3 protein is CASSSRVGVNTEAFF. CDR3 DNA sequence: TGCGCCAGCAGCTCCAGGGTAGGCGTGAACACTGAAGCTTTCTTT.

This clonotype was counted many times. CDR3 sequence: CASSDVGATDTQYF. CDR3 DNA sequence: TGTGCCAGCAGTGACGTCGGAGCCACAGATACGCAGTATTTT. V usage is TRBV2 and J usage is TRBJ2-3, with D unresolved. Trimming took off 3 bases at V and 2 bases at J, with 9 bases between the two ends. Germline CDR1 SNHLY, CDR2 FYNNEI. The CDR3 is 14 residues long.

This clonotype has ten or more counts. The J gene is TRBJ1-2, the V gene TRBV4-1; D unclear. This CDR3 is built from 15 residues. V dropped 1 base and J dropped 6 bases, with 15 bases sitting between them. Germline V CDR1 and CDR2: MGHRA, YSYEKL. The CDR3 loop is CASSQGPRGLDGYTF. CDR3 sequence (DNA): TGCGCCAGCAGCCAAGGGCCGCGAGGGCTTGATGGCTACACCTTC.

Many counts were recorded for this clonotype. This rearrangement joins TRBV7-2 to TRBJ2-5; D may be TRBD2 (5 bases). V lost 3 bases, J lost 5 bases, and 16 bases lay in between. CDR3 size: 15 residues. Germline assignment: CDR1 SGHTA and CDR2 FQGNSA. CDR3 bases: TGTGCCAGCAGCTTTGGCTTGGGTACGGGGGAGACCCAGTACTTC. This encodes CASSFGLGTGETQYF.

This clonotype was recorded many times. CDR3 region: CASNFRVNEKLFF. CDR3 sequence (DNA): TGTGCCAGCAACTTCAGGGTTAATGAAAAACTGTTTTTT. The gene calls are TRBV7-2 and TRBJ1-4; a weak D match, TRBD1 (5 bases). V shed 7 bases and J shed 4 bases, with 10 bases lying between them. The CDR3 covers 13 residues. CDR1 is SGHTA, CDR2 FQGNSA, per germline.

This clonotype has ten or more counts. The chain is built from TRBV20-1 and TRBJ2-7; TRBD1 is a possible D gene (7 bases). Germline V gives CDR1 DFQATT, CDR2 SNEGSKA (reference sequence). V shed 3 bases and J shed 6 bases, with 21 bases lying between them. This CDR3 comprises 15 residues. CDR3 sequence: CSASRPDRRDFEQYF. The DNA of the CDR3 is TGCAGTGCTAGCCGGCCGGACAGGAGGGATTTCGAGCAGTACTTC.

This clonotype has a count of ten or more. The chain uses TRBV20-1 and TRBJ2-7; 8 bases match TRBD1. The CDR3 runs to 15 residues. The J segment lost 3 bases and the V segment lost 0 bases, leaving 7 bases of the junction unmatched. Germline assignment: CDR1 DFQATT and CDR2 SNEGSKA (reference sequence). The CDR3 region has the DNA TGCAGTGCTAGAGATGAGGGACAGGATATCTACGAGCAGTACTTC. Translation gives CSARDEGQDIYEQYF.

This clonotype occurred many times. The CDR3 nucleotides are TGTGCCAGCAGTGAAGCCGGGAGGAGTTACGAGCAGTACTTC. Its translation is CASSEAGRSYEQYF. The rearrangement uses TRBV2 and TRBJ2-7; 7 nucleotides match TRBD2. The V segment lost 0 bases and the J segment 4 bases; nucleotides outside the gene matches: 3. The CDR3 extends over 14 amino acids. Per germline, CDR1 SNHLY and CDR2 FYNNEI.

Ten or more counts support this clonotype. CDR3 in amino acids: CASSLAQEQFF. CDR3 in DNA: TGCGCCAGCAGCTTGGCACAGGAGCAGTTCTTC. The chain carries TRBV5-1 and TRBJ2-1; D is undetermined. Germline values: CDR1 SGHRS, CDR2 YFSETQ. The CDR3 spans 11 residues. V was clipped by 0 bases and J by 10 bases, with 5 bases between them.

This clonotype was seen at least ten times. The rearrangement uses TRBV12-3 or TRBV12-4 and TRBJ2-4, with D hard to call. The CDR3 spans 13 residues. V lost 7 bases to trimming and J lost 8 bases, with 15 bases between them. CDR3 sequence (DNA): TGTGCCAGCACCCCAACAGTCGGAGACATTCAGTACTTC. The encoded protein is CASTPTVGDIQYF.

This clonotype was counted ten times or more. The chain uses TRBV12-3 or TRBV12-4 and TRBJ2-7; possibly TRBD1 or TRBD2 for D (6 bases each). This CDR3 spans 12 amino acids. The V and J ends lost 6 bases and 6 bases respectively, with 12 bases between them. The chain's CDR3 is CASSPGAAEQYF. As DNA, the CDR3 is TGTGCCAGCAGCCCGGGGGCAGCCGAGCAGTACTTC.

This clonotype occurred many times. The CDR3 coding sequence is TGCAGTGCCAGTGACAGTTCCTACGAGCAGTACTTC. Its protein is CSASDSSYEQYF. The rearrangement links TRBV20-1 to TRBJ2-7; tentatively, D is TRBD1 (5 bases). The V end lost 6 bases, the J end lost 1 base, and 10 bases lay between the germline ends. Germline-derived CDR1 and CDR2 are DFQATT and SNEGSKA (reference sequence). The CDR3 is made up of 12 amino acids.

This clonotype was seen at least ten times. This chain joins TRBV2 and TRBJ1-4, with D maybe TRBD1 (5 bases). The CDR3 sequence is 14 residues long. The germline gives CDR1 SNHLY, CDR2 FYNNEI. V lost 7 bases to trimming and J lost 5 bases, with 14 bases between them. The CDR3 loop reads CASTPGRLNEKLFF. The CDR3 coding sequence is TGTGCCAGCACTCCGGGACGGCTAAATGAAAAACTGTTTTTT. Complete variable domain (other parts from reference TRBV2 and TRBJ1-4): EPEVTQTPSHQVTQMGQEVILRCVPISNHLYFYWYRQILGQKVEFLVSFYNNEISEKSEIFDDQFSVERPDGSNFTLKIRSTKLEDSAMYFCASTPGRLNEKLFFGSGTQLSVL.

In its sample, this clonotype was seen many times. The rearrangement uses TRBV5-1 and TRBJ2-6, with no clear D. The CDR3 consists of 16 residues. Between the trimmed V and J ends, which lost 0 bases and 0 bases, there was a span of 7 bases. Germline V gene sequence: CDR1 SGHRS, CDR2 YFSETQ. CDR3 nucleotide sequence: TGCGCCAGCAGCTTGGCCCCAGCCTCTGGGGCCAACGTCCTGACTTTC. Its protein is CASSLAPASGANVLTF.

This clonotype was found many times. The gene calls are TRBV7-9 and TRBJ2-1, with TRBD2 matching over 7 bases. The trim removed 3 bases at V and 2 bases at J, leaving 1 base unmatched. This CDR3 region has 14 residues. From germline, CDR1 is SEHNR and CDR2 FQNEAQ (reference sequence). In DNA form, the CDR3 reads TGTGCCAGCAGCTTCCGGGGGGCCTACAATGAGCAGTTCTTC. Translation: CASSFRGAYNEQFF.

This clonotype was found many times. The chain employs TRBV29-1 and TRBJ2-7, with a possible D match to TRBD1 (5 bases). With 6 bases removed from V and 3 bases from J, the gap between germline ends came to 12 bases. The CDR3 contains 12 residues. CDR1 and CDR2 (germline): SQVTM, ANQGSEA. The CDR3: CSVETADYEQYF. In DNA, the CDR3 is TGCAGCGTGGAGACAGCAGACTACGAGCAGTACTTC.

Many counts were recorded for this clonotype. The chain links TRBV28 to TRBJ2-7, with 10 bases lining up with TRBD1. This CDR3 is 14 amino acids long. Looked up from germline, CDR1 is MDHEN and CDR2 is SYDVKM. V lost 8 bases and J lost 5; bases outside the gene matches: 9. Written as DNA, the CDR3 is TGTGCCAGCCAATCAGGGACAGGGGTAAACGAGCAGTACTTC. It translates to CASQSGTGVNEQYF. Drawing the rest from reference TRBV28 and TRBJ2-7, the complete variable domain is DVKVTQSSRYLVKRTGEKVFLECVQDMDHENMFWYRQDPGLGLRLIYFSYDVKMKEKGDIPEGYSVSREKKERFSLILESASTNQTSMYLCASQSGTGVNEQYFGPGTRLTVT.

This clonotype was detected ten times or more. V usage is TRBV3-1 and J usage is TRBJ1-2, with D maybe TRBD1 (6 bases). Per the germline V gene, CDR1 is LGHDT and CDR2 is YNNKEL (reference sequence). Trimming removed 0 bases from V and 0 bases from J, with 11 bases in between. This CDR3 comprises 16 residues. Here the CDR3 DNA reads TGTGCCAGCAGCCAAGATCTAGGGGGACCTAACTATGGCTACACCTTC. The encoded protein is CASSQDLGGPNYGYTF.

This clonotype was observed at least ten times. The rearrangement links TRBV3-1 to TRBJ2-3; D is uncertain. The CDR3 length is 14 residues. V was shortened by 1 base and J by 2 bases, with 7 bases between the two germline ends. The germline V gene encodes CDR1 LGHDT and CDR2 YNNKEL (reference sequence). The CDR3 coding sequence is TGTGCCAGCAGCCAAGTGGGCCACACAGATACGCAGTATTTT. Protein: CASSQVGHTDTQYF.